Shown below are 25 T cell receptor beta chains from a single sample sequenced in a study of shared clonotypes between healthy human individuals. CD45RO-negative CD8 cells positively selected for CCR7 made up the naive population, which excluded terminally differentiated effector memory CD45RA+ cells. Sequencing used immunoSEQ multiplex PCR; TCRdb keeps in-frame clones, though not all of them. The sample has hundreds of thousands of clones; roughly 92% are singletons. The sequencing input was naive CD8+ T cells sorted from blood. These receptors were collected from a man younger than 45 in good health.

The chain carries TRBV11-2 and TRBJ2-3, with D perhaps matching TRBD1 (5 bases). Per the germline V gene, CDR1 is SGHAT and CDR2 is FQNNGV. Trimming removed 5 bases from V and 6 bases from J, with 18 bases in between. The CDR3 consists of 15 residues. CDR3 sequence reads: CASSPAGPGADTQYF. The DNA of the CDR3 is TGTGCCAGCAGCCCGGCCGGCCCTGGGGCGGATACGCAGTATTTT.

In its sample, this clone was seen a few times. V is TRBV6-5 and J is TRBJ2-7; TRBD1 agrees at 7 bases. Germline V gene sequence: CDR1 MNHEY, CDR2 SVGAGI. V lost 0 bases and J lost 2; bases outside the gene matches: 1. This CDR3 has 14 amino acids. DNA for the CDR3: TGTGCCAGCAGTTACTCGGGACAGACCTACGAGCAGTACTTC. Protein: CASSYSGQTYEQYF.

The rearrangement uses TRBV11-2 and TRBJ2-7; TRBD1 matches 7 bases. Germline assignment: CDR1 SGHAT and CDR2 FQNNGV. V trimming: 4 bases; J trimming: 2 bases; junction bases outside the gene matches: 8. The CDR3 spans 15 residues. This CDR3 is CASSSYRDRAYEQYF. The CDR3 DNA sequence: TGTGCCAGCAGCTCGTACCGGGACAGAGCCTACGAGCAGTACTTC.

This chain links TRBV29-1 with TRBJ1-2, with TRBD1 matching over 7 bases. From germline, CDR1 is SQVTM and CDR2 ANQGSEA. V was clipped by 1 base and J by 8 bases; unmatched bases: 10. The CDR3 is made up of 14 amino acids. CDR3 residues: CSVEVQGGGLGYTF. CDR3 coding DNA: TGCAGCGTTGAAGTACAGGGAGGGGGCTTGGGCTACACCTTC.

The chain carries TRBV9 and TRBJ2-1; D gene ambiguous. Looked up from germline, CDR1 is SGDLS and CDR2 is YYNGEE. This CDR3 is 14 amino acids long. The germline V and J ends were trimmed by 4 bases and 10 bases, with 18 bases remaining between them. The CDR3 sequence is CASSSAMAPPEQFF. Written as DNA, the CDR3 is TGTGCCAGCAGCTCCGCCATGGCGCCACCCGAGCAGTTCTTC. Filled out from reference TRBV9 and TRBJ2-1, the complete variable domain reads DSGVTQTPKHLITATGQRVTLRCSPRSGDLSVYWYQQSLDQGLQFLIQYYNGEERAKGNILERFSAQQFPDLHSELNLSSLELGDSALYFCASSSAMAPPEQFFGPGTRLTVL.

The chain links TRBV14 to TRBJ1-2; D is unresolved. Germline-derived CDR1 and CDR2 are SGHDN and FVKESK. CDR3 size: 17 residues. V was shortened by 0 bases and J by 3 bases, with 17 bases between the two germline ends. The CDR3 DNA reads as TGTGCCAGCAGCCAAGATACCCTCCTCGGGCTGCACTATGGCTACACCTTC. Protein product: CASSQDTLLGLHYGYTF.

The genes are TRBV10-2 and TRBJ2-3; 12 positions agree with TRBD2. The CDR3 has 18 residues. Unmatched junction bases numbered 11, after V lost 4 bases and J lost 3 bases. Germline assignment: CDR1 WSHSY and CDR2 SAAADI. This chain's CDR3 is CASSGDHRTSGDTDTQYF. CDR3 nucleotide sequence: TGCGCCAGCAGTGGAGATCATAGGACTAGCGGGGATACAGATACGCAGTATTTT.

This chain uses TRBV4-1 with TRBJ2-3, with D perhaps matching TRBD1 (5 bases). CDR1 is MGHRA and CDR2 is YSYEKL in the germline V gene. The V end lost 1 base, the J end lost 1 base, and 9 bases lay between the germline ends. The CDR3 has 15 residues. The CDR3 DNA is TGCGCCAGCAGCCAAGTGATAGGGGGCACAGATACGCAGTATTTT. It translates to CASSQVIGGTDTQYF.

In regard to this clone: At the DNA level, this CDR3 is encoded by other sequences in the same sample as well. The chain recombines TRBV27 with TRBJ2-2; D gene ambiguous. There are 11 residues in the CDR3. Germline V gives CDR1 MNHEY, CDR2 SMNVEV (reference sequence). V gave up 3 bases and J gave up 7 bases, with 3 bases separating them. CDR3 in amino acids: CASSLYGELFF. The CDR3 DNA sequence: TGTGCCAGCAGTTTGTACGGGGAGCTGTTTTTT.

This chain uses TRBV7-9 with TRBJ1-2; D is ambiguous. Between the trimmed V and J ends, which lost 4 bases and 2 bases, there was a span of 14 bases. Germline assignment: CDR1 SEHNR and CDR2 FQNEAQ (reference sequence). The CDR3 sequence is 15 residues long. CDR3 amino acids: CASSSYGSVNYGYTF. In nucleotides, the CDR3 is TGTGCCAGCAGCTCCTACGGCTCCGTCAACTATGGCTACACCTTC.

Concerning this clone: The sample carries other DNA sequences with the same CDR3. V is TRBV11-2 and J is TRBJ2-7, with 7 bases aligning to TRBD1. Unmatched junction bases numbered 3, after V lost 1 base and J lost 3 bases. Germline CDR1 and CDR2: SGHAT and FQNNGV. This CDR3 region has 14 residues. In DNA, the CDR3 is TGTGCCAGCAGCTTAGCTGGGACAGTCTACGAGCAGTACTTC. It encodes CASSLAGTVYEQYF.

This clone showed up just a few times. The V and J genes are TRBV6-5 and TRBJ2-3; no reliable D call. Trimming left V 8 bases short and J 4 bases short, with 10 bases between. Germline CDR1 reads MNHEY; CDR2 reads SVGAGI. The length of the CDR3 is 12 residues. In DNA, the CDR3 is TGTGCCAGCGGAATCGGCCCAGATACGCAGTATTTT. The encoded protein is CASGIGPDTQYF.

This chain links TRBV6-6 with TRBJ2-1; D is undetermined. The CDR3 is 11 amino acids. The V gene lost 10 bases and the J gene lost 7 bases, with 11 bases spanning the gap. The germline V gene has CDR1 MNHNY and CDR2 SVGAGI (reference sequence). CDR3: CATYGRNEQFF. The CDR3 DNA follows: TGTGCCACCTATGGCCGGAATGAGCAGTTCTTC.

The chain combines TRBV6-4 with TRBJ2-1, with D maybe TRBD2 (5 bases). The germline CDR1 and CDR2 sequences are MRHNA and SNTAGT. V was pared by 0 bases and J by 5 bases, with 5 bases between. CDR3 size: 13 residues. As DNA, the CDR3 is TGTGCCAGCAGTGACTCGCGGGACAATGAGCAGTTCTTC. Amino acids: CASSDSRDNEQFF.

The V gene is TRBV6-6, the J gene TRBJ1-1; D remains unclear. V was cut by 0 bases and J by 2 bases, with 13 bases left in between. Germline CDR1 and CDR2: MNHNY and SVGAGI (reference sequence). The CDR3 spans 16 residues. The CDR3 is CASSYSPVRVNTEAFF. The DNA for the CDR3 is TGTGCCAGCAGTTACTCGCCAGTGCGGGTTAACACTGAAGCTTTCTTT.

The CDR3 bases are TGTGCCACCCTAGCGCCCCGAAACAATGAGCAGTTCTTC. Translated, it gives CATLAPRNNEQFF. The V call is TRBV2, the J call TRBJ2-1; perhaps TRBD2 as D (6 bases). Trimming removed 10 bases from V and 5 bases from J, with 15 bases in between. This CDR3 region has 13 residues. Germline values: CDR1 SNHLY, CDR2 FYNNEI.

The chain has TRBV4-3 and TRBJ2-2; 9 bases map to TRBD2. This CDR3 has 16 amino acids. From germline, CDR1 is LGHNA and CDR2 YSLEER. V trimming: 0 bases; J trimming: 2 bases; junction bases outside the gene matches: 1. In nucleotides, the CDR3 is TGCGCCAGCAGCCAAGATGGGACTAGCAACACCGGGGAGCTGTTTTTT. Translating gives CASSQDGTSNTGELFF.

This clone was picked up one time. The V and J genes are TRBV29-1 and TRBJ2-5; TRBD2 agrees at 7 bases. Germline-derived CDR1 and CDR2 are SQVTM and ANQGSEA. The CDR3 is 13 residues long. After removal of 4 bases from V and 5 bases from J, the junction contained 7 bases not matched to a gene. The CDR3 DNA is TGCAGCGTTGTGGCGGGAGTTAGGGAGACCCAGTACTTC. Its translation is CSVVAGVRETQYF.

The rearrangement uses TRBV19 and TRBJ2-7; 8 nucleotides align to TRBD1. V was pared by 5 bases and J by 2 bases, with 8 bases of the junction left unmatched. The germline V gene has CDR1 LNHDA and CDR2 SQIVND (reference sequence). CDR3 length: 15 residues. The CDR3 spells CASSPRTGLAYEQYF. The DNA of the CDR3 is TGTGCCAGTAGTCCCAGGACAGGGTTGGCCTACGAGCAGTACTTC.

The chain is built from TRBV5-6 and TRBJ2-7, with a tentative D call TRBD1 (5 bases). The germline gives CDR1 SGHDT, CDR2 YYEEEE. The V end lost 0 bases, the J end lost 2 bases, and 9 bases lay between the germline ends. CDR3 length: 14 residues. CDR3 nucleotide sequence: TGTGCCAGCAGCTTGGACGGACAAACCTACGAGCAGTACTTC. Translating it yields CASSLDGQTYEQYF. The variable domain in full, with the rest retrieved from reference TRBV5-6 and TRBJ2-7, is DAGVTQSPTHLIKTRGQQVTLRCSPKSGHDTVSWYQQALGQGPQFIFQYYEEEERQRGNFPDRFSGHQFPNYSSELNVNALLLGDSALYLCASSLDGQTYEQYFGPGTRLTVT.

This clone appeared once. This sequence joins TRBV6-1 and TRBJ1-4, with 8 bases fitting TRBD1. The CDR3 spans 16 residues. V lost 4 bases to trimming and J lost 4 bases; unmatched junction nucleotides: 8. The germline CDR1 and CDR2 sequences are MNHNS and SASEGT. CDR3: CASSVRTGYGNEKLFF. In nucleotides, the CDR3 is TGTGCCAGCAGTGTGAGGACAGGGTATGGTAATGAAAAACTGTTTTTT.

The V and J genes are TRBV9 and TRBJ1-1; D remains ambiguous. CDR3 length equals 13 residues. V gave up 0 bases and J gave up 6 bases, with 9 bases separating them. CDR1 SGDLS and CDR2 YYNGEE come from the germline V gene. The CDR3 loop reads CASSVASAAEAFF. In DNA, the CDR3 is TGTGCCAGCAGCGTAGCTTCGGCAGCTGAAGCTTTCTTT.

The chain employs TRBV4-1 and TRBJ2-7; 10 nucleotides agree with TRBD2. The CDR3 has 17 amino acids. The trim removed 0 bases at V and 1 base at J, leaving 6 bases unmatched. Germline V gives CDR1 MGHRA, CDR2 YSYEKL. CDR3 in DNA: TGCGCCAGCAGCCAAGACAGCGGGAGGGTTTGGTCCTACGAGCAGTACTTC. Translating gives CASSQDSGRVWSYEQYF.

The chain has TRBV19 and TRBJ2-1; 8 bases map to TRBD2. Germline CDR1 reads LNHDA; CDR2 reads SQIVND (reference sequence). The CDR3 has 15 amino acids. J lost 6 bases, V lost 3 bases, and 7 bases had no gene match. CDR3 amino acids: CASSILAGGFNEQFF. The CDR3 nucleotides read TGTGCCAGTAGTATTCTGGCGGGAGGTTTCAATGAGCAGTTCTTC.

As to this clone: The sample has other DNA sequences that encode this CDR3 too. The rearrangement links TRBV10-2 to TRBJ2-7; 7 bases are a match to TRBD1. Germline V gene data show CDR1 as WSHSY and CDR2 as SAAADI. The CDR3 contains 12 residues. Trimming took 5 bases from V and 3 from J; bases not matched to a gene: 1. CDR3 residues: CASSWDSYEQYF. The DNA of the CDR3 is TGCGCCAGCAGTTGGGACAGCTACGAGCAGTACTTC.